This T cell receptor beta chain was identified during a study of a mutant IDH1 vaccine in newly diagnosed glioma. Time point given: week 47, end of study. It was 300 ug of mutant IDH1 20-mer peptide that made up each vaccine dose, given with topical imiquimod. Per the germline V gene, CDR1 is MNHEY and CDR2 is SVGAGI. This CDR3 is built from 14 residues. With 6 bases removed from V and 0 bases from J, the gap between germline ends came to 9 bases. On this clone: The target antigen is unknown.

Study-wide results and caveats: The vaccine induced immune responses, and these occurred in about 93% of patients.

Profiled with immunoSEQ multiplex PCR; TCRdb holds only in-frame clones, not every one. The sample includes tens of thousands of clones, about 88% of them seen just once. The chain links TRBV6-5 to TRBJ1-3, with no clear D. The clonotype originates from a woman aged 25 to 39 with glioma. Some clones in this sample may be carry-over from other donors' samples. The specimen comprised PBMCs, sampled from a glioma patient whose treatment included an IDH1 peptide vaccine. CDR3 residues: CASRPQFSGNTIYF. The CDR3 DNA reads as TGTGCCAGCAGACCCCAGTTCTCTGGAAACACCATATATTTT.